This T cell receptor beta chain came from a study of identical twins. With regard to this clonotype: Its antigen is unknown.

TCRdb processed the 5' RACE reads anew with MiXCR; each CDR3 protein has one entry. The table lists some 1,700,000 distinct CDR3 sequences, about 30% of them singletons. Trimming cost V 4 bases and J 3 bases; bases outside gene matches: 6. Per germline, CDR1 MDHEN and CDR2 SYDVKM. The CDR3 extends over 16 amino acids. General observations from the study: A partial confounding effect on zero-insertion analyses could come from invariant MAIT and iNKT cells.

Donors uniformly comprised healthy Caucasians. The specimen sequenced was cord blood. V usage is TRBV28 and J usage is TRBJ1-6, with 7 bases matching TRBD1. This clonotype was sampled from a newborn girl in good health. CDR3 loop: CASSSYRDSYNSPLHF. The CDR3 DNA reads TGTGCCAGCAGTTCCTACCGGGACAGCTATAATTCACCCCTCCACTTT.